This is a list of T cell receptor beta chains from one sample in a study of cytomegalovirus exposure and HLA in healthy donors. Profiled with immunoSEQ multiplex PCR; TCRdb holds only in-frame clones, not every one. This sample's table has approximately 70,000 clones. Sequenced input: PBMCs. Receptors were obtained from a woman between 35 and 50 years old in good health and CMV-seropositive. Each CDR3 is given with its conserved first and last residue. D genes are given only for firm matches. The size entry is marked missing in some rows and otherwise reads once, few, many or a size class.

abundance,v_gene,j_gene,d_gene,CDR3nt,CDR3aa
.,TRBV27,TRBJ1-1,.,TGTGCCAGCAGTTTAGGTTGGGGGAGGGACACTGAAGCTTTCTTT,CASSLGWGRDTEAFF
.,TRBV10-3,TRBJ2-1,TRBD2,TGTGCCATCGGACTGACTAGCGGGAGTGGTAATGAGCAGTTCTTC,CAIGLTSGSGNEQFF
.,TRBV10-3,TRBJ2-3,TRBD2,TGTGCCATCAGTGAGTCGCGGGGGGGCACAGATACGCAGTATTTT,CAISESRGGTDTQYF
.,TRBV4-2,TRBJ2-7,TRBD2,TGTGCCAGCAGCCAAGATTCGACTAGCGGGAGCTACGAGCAGTACTTC,CASSQDSTSGSYEQYF
.,TRBV5-1,TRBJ1-5,.,TGCGCCAGCAGCTTGGAGGGAGGGAATCAGCCCCAGCATTTT,CASSLEGGNQPQHF
.,TRBV6-6,TRBJ1-4,TRBD1,TGTGCCAGCAGCACCGGGACAGTAATTAATGAAAAACTGTTTTTT,CASSTGTVINEKLFF
.,TRBV11-3,TRBJ2-3,TRBD2,TGTGCCAGCAGCTCCGGGACTAGCGGGTTCTGGGGCACAGATACGCAGTATTTT,CASSSGTSGFWGTDTQYF
.,TRBV4-1,TRBJ2-7,TRBD2,TGCGCCAGCAGCTATACCGGGACTAGCGGGGACTACGAGCAGTACTTC,CASSYTGTSGDYEQYF
.,TRBV28,TRBJ2-2,.,TGTGCCAGCAGTTTAGCGGCTGGAACCGGGGAGCTGTTTTTT,CASSLAAGTGELFF
.,TRBV5-1,TRBJ1-4,.,TGCGCCAGCAGCTTGGATGTACCGAGAGAAAAACTGTTTTTT,CASSLDVPREKLFF
.,TRBV5-8,TRBJ1-5,.,TGTGCCAGCAGCTTGCTACAGGGAACCCGGAATCAGCCCCAGCATTTT,CASSLLQGTRNQPQHF
.,TRBV2,TRBJ2-7,.,TGTGCCAGTTTCGGGACTCCACCACCCTACGAGCAGTACTTC,CASFGTPPPYEQYF
.,TRBV10-3,TRBJ1-3,.,TGTGCCATCAGACGGGACATCTCTGGAAACACCATATATTTT,CAIRRDISGNTIYF
.,TRBV6-1,TRBJ2-3,.,TGTGCCAGCGAGACAGATGCTAGCACAGATACGCAGTATTTT,CASETDASTDTQYF
.,TRBV7-9,TRBJ1-1,.,TGTGCCAGCAGCTCGCCCAAAGGGGGAGAGTGGGGCACTGAAGCTTTCTTT,CASSSPKGGEWGTEAFF
.,TRBV18,TRBJ2-3,TRBD2,TGTGCCAGCTCACCTTTACTAGCGGATCTTGATACGCAGTATTTT,CASSPLLADLDTQYF
.,TRBV5-4,TRBJ2-7,TRBD1,TGTGCCAGCAGTCTCAGGACAGGCTTGGCCTACGAGCAGTACTTC,CASSLRTGLAYEQYF
.,TRBV19,TRBJ2-2,TRBD2,TGTGCCAGTAGAAGTCTTGCGGGGGGTAAGGTCGCGAACACCGGGGAGCTGTTTTTT,CASRSLAGGKVANTGELFF
.,TRBV27,TRBJ2-3,TRBD2,TGTGCCAGCAGTTTACCCGGAGCGGGAGTAGGGACAGATACGCAGTATTTT,CASSLPGAGVGTDTQYF
.,TRBV7-3,TRBJ2-1,.,TGTGCCAGCAGCTTAACTGGAAAGGGAGCCTACAATGAGCAGTTCTTC,CASSLTGKGAYNEQFF
medium-sized,TRBV4-3,TRBJ2-6,TRBD1,TGCGCCAGCAGCCAAGCAGGGGGCTCTGGGGCCAACGTCCTGACTTTC,CASSQAGGSGANVLTF
.,TRBV6-5,TRBJ1-2,TRBD1,TGTGCCAGCAGTTTGCGGACAGGAAACTATGGCTACACCTTC,CASSLRTGNYGYTF
.,TRBV7-9,TRBJ2-2,TRBD1,TGTGCGGACAGGGGCCACACCGGGGAGCTGTTTTTT,CADRGHTGELFF
.,TRBV7-9,TRBJ2-1,TRBD2,TGTGCCAGTTTCGGGGAGGGAAAAAAAGAGCCCAATGAGCAGTTCTTC,CASFGEGKKEPNEQFF
.,TRBV18,TRBJ2-7,.,TGTGCCAGCTCACCTCTCCGGGACGAGCAGTACTTC,CASSPLRDEQYF
.,TRBV19,TRBJ2-7,.,TGTGCCAGTAGTATAGGGTCCAGCTCCTACGAGCAGTACTTC,CASSIGSSSYEQYF
.,TRBV7-8,TRBJ2-3,TRBD1,TGTGCCAGCAGCGACAGGGGCACAGATACGCAGTATTTT,CASSDRGTDTQYF
.,TRBV2,TRBJ1-3,.,TGTGCCAGCGTGAGAGGGCTCGGGGGAAACACCATATATTTT,CASVRGLGGNTIYF
.,TRBV15,TRBJ2-7,.,TGTGCCACCAGCAGAGACCCATCGCGGAGCTTGTACGAGCAGTACTTC,CATSRDPSRSLYEQYF
.,TRBV9,TRBJ1-6,.,TGTGCCAGCAGCGTAGAGGGGCTTGATTCACCCCTCCACTTT,CASSVEGLDSPLHF
.,TRBV7-3,TRBJ2-1,.,TGTGCCAGCAGCCCCCCTCGATTGATAACCGGGGGCAATGAGCAGTTCTTC,CASSPPRLITGGNEQFF
.,TRBV28,TRBJ2-5,TRBD2,TGTGCCAGCATGGCTAGCGGGAGGGACCAGTACTTC,CASMASGRDQYF
.,TRBV7-9,TRBJ2-1,TRBD1,TGTGCCAGCAGCTTAGCCGCGGAGGGACAGGGGGCACACGAGCAGTTCTTC,CASSLAAEGQGAHEQFF
.,TRBV15,TRBJ2-1,TRBD1,TGTGCCACCAGCAGAAGTTTGAGACCAGGACAGGGGGCAGATGAGCAGTTCTTC,CATSRSLRPGQGADEQFF
.,TRBV28,TRBJ2-7,.,TGTGCCAGCCATACCGAAGCGGACGAGTTCTACGAGCAGTACTTC,CASHTEADEFYEQYF
.,TRBV28,TRBJ2-7,.,TGTGCCAGCAGTTTAAGTCCCTCGGACTGGTCCTACGAGCAGTACTTC,CASSLSPSDWSYEQYF
.,TRBV2,TRBJ2-5,.,TGTGCCAGCAGTCTAACAGGGCAATCACAAGAGACCCAGTACTTC,CASSLTGQSQETQYF
.,TRBV10-3,TRBJ1-3,.,TGTGCCAACAGGTTTAGCTCTGGAAACACCATATATTTT,CANRFSSGNTIYF
.,TRBV7-6,TRBJ2-3,TRBD2,TGTGCCAGCAGCCACGCCAGCGGGAGGAGCACAGATACGCAGTATTTT,CASSHASGRSTDTQYF
.,TRBV18,TRBJ1-5,TRBD1,TGTGCCAGCTCACCAGAGACAGGGGTCAATCAGCCCCAGCATTTT,CASSPETGVNQPQHF
.,TRBV15,TRBJ2-5,.,TGTGCCGCCAGCAGAGACCGACTAACAAGTGGGACCCAGTACTTC,CAASRDRLTSGTQYF
.,TRBV5-4,TRBJ2-7,.,TGTGCCAGCAGCCCGGGAGTCGACGAGCAGTACTTC,CASSPGVDEQYF
.,TRBV25-1,TRBJ2-1,TRBD2,TGTGCCAGCATATCAAAAGGACTAGCGGCTAACAATGAGCAGTTCTTC,CASISKGLAANNEQFF
.,TRBV11-3,TRBJ2-1,.,TGTGCCAGCAGCTTTTTACAGGGCCATGAGCAGTTCTTC,CASSFLQGHEQFF
.,TRBV11-2,TRBJ2-1,TRBD2,TGTGCCAGCAGCTTACTACTAGCGGAGAAGGGTGAGCAGTTCTTC,CASSLLLAEKGEQFF
.,TRBV4-1,TRBJ2-2,.,TGCGCCAGCAGCCAAGCTGTAACGAACACCGGGGAGCTGTTTTTT,CASSQAVTNTGELFF
.,TRBV7-3,TRBJ2-2,.,TGTGCCAGCAGCCGCAGCGGGGAGCTGTTTTTT,CASSRSGELFF